This TCR beta chain was profiled in a study of blood T cell repertoires in COVID-19. Study background: Sites across the United States, Italy and Spain contributed samples from acute and convalescent COVID-19. Sample material is recorded as cDNA or gDNA derived from T cells, B-cell-depleted T cells, or PBMCs.

CDR1 and CDR2 from the germline V gene are SGHTA and FQGTGA. The CDR3 has 11 amino acids. V dropped 4 bases and J dropped 11 bases, with 10 bases sitting between them. The authors' processing: Reference gene primer amplification gave nucleated cell count estimates. Assay used: immunoSEQ multiplex PCR; TCRdb lists only in-frame clones, some missing. V and J calls and clone size come straight from that table; D and trimming were deduced from the DNA. The sample has approximately 160,000 clones, 85% to 90% seen once. This chain uses TRBV7-3 with TRBJ2-3; D perhaps matches TRBD1 (5 bases). Material: peripheral blood. This sequence was found in a man between 50 and 59 years old with active or convalescent COVID-19. The CDR3 DNA reads as TGTGCCAGCAGCTCAGGGTGGGAGCAGTATTTT. This encodes CASSSGWEQYF. Based on the CDR3 plus reference TRBV7-3 and TRBJ2-3, the full variable domain is GAGVSQTPSNKVTEKGKYVELRCDPISGHTALYWYRQSLGQGPEFLIYFQGTGAADDSGLPNDRFFAVRPEGSVSTLKIQRTERGDSAVYLCASSSGWEQYFGPGTRLTVL.